This T cell receptor beta chain was recovered during a study of shared clonotypes between healthy human individuals. The study's findings and limits: Compared with clonotypes that all four donors shared, non-shared clonotypes had lower generation probabilities. Naive CD4 clonotype sharing across a handful of donors was approximately 5%.

When replicate PCRs were run on sorted subsets, they used roughly 0.2 ug DNA, 28,000 or so T cell genomes. Clones were sequenced by immunoSEQ multiplex PCR, and TCRdb holds only the in-frame ones, with some missing. The repertoire holds 2 million to 3 million clones, with around nine tenths as singletons. The CDR3 is 18 amino acids. CDR1 SGHTA and CDR2 FQGNSA come from the germline V gene. After removal of 4 bases from V and 2 bases from J, the junction contained 11 bases not matched to a gene. As regards this clone: Its antigen is as yet unknown.

The sequencing input was naive CD4+ T cells sorted from blood. Subset defined: CD45RA+ positively selected. The sequence came from a young man in good health. The rearrangement uses TRBV7-2 and TRBJ2-1; 10 bases map to TRBD2. DNA of the CDR3: TGTGCCAGCAGCTCCCGAGGGCGGACTAGCGGCGCCTACAATGAGCAGTTCTTC. This encodes CASSSRGRTSGAYNEQFF. The full variable domain, with the rest looked up from reference TRBV7-2 and TRBJ2-1, is GAGVSQSPSNKVTEKGKDVELRCDPISGHTALYWYRQSLGQGLEFLIYFQGNSAPDKSGLPSDRFSAERTGGSVSTLTIQRTQQEDSAVYLCASSSRGRTSGAYNEQFFGPGTRLTVL.